This entry describes one TCR beta chain. The sample belongs to a study of blood T cell repertoires in COVID-19. The overall study: Spain, Italy and the United States supplied samples that represented acute and convalescent COVID-19. Sources were T cells, B-cell-depleted T cells, or PBMCs; the material itself was cDNA or gDNA.

Study processing details: Nucleated cell counts were estimated from reference gene primer amplification. The table came from immunoSEQ multiplex PCR; TCRdb's copy has only in-frame clones and leaves some out. V, J and clone size are taken as reported in that table, and D and trimming were inferred from the DNA itself. The sample yields 190,000 or so clones, 86% seen once. V was trimmed by 5 bases and J by 5 bases, leaving 13 bases between them. Germline values: CDR1 SEHNR, CDR2 FQNEAQ (reference sequence). The length of the CDR3 is 13 residues. J is TRBJ2-7 and V is TRBV7-9, with a possible D match to TRBD2 (5 bases). The sample consisted of peripheral blood. The receptor was derived from a woman aged 25-40 years with active or convalescent COVID-19. CDR3: CASSPPGSDEQYF. Written as DNA, the CDR3 is TGTGCCAGCAGCCCTCCGGGGAGTGACGAGCAGTACTTC.